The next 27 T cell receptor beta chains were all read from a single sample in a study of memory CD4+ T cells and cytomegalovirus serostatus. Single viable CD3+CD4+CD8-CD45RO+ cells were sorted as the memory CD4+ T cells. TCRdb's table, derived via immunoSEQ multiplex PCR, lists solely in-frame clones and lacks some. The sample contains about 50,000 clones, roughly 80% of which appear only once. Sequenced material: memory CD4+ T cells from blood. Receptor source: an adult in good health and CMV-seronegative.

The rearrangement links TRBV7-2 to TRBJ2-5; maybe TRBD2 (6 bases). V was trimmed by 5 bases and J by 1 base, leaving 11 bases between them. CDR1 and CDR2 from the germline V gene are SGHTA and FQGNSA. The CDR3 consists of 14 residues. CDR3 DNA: TGTGCCAGCAGCCCCCGACTAGGCCAAGAGACCCAGTACTTC. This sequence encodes CASSPRLGQETQYF. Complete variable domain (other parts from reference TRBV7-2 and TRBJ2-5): GAGVSQSPSNKVTEKGKDVELRCDPISGHTALYWYRQSLGQGLEFLIYFQGNSAPDKSGLPSDRFSAERTGGSVSTLTIQRTQQEDSAVYLCASSPRLGQETQYFGPGTRLLVL.

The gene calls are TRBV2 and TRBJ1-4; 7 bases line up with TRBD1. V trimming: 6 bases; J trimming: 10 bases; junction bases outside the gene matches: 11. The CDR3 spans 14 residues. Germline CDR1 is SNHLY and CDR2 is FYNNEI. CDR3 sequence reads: CASSPDRVVGKLFF. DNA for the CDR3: TGTGCCAGCAGCCCCGACAGGGTAGTCGGAAAACTGTTTTTT.

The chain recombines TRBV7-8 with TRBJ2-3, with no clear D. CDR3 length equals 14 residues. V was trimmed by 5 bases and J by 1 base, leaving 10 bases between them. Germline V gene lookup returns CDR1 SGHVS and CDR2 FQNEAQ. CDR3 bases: TGTGCCAGCAGCCAAGGGATGGGCACAGATACGCAGTATTTT. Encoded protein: CASSQGMGTDTQYF.

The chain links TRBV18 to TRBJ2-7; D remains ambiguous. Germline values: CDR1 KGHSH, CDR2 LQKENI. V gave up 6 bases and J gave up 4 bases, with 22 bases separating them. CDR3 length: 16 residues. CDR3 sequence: CASSFTQTTRSYEQYF. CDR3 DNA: TGTGCCAGCTCCTTCACCCAAACGACTCGCTCGTACGAGCAGTACTTC.

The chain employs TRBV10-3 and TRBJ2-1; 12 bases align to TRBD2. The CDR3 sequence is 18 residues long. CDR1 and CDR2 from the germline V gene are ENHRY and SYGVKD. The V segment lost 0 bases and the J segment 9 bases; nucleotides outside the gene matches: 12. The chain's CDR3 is CAISESMVLAGGHGEQFF. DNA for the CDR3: TGTGCCATCAGTGAGTCGATGGTCCTAGCGGGAGGGCACGGTGAGCAGTTCTTC.

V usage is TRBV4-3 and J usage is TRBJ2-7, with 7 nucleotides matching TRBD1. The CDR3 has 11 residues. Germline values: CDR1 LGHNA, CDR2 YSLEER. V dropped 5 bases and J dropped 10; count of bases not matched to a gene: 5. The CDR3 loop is CASSFGQVQYF. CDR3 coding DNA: TGCGCCAGCAGCTTCGGACAGGTCCAGTACTTC.

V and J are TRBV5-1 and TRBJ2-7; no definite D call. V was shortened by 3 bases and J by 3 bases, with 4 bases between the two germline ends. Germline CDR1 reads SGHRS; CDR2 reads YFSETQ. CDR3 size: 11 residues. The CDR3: CASSSYYEQYF. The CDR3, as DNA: TGCGCCAGCAGCTCCTACTACGAGCAGTACTTC.

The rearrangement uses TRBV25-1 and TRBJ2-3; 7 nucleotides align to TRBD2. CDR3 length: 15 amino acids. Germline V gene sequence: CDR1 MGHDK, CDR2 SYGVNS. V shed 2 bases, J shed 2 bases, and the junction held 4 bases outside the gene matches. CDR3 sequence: CASSELAVFTDTQYF. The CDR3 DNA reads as TGTGCCAGCAGTGAACTAGCGGTTTTCACAGATACGCAGTATTTT.

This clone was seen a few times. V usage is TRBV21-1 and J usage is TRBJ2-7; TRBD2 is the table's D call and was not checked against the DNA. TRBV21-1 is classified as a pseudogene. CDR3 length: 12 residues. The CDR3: CARPGGSREQYF. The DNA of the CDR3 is TGTGCCAGACCGGGTGGGTCGCGGGAGCAGTACTTC.

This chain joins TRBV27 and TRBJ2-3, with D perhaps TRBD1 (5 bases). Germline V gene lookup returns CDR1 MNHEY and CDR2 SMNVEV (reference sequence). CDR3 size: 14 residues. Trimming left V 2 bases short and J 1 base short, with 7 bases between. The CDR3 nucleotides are TGTGCCAGCAGTTTACTAGGGGGCACAGATACGCAGTATTTT. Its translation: CASSLLGGTDTQYF.

The CDR3 loop is CASGKGTVLQETQYF. CDR3 sequence (DNA): TGTGCCAGCGGAAAGGGGACAGTTCTTCAAGAGACCCAGTACTTC. V is TRBV6-6 and J is TRBJ2-5, with 7 bases identical to TRBD1. The CDR3 spans 15 residues. The germline CDR1 and CDR2 sequences are MNHNY and SVGAGI (reference sequence). The ends lost 8 bases at V and 2 bases at J; junction bases unmatched: 11.

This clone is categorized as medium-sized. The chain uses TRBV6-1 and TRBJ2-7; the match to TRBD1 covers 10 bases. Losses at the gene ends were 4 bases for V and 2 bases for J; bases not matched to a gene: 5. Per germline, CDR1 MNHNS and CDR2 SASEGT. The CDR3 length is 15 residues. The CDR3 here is CASSVRTGGPYEQYF. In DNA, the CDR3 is TGTGCCAGCAGTGTTAGGACAGGGGGTCCCTACGAGCAGTACTTC.

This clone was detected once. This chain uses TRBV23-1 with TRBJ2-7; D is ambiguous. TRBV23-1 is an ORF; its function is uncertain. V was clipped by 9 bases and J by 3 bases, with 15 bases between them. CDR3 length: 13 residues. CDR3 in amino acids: CARLRTASYEQYF. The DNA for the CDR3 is TGCGCCAGATTACGGACGGCGAGCTACGAGCAGTACTTC.

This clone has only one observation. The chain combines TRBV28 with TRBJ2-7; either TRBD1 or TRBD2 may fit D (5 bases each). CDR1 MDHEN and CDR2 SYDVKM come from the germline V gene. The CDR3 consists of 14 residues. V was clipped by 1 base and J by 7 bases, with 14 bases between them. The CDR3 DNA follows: TGTGCCAGCAGTTTATCCCCGGGACGAGCTGAGCAGTACTTC. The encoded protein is CASSLSPGRAEQYF. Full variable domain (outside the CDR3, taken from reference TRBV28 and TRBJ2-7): DVKVTQSSRYLVKRTGEKVFLECVQDMDHENMFWYRQDPGLGLRLIYFSYDVKMKEKGDIPEGYSVSREKKERFSLILESASTNQTSMYLCASSLSPGRAEQYFGPGTRLTVT.

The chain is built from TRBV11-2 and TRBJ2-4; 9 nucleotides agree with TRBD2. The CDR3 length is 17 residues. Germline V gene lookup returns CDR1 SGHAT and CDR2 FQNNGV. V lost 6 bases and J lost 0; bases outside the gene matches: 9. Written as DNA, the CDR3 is TGTGCCAGCAGTTCACTAGCGGGCCCACTAGCCAAAAACATTCAGTACTTC. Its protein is CASSSLAGPLAKNIQYF.

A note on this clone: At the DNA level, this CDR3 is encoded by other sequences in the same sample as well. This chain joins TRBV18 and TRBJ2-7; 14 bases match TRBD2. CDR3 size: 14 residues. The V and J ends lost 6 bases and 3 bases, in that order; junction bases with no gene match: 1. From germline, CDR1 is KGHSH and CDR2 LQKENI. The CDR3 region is CASSGTSGSYEQYF. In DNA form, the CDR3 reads TGTGCCAGCTCGGGGACTAGCGGGAGCTACGAGCAGTACTTC.

In nucleotides, the CDR3 is TGTGCCAGCAGCTTATTGGCAGATACGCAGTATTTT. Residues: CASSLLADTQYF. The genes are TRBV7-9 and TRBJ2-3; no reliable D call. In germline, CDR1 is SEHNR, CDR2 FQNEAQ (reference sequence). The CDR3 totals 12 residues. The germline V and J ends were trimmed by 2 bases and 4 bases, with 4 bases remaining between them.

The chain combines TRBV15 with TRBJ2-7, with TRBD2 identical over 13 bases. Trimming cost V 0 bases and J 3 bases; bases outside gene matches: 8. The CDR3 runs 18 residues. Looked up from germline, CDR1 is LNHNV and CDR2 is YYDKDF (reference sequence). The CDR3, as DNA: TGTGCCACCAGCAGAGATTATCCGGGACTAGCGGGGATCTACGAGCAGTACTTC. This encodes CATSRDYPGLAGIYEQYF.

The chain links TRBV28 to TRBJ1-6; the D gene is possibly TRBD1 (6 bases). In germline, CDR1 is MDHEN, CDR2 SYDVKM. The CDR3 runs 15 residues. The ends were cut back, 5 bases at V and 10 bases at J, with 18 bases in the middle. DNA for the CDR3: TGTGCCAGCAGTGCCCTCGCAGGGGTTAAATCACCCCTCCACTTT. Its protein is CASSALAGVKSPLHF.

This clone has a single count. The CDR3 here is CASSPVDTGIYEQYF. The CDR3 region has the DNA TGTGCCAGCTCACCAGTTGACACCGGGATCTACGAGCAGTACTTC. This chain links TRBV18 with TRBJ2-7, with D perhaps matching TRBD2 (5 bases). Trimming took 2 bases from V and 3 from J, leaving 14 bases between them. The CDR3 runs 15 residues. CDR1 KGHSH and CDR2 LQKENI come from the germline V gene.

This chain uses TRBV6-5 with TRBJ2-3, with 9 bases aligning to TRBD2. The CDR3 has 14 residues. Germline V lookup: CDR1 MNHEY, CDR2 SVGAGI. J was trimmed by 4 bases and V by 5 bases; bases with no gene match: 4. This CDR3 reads CASSISGSADTQYF. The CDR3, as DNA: TGTGCCAGCAGTATTAGCGGGAGTGCAGATACGCAGTATTTT.

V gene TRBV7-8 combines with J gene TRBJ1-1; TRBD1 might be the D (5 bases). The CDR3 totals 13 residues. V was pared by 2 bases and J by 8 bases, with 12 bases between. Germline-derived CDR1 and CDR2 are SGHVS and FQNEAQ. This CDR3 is CASSLRGPAEAFF. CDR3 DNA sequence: TGTGCCAGCAGCTTAAGGGGCCCTGCGGAAGCTTTCTTT.

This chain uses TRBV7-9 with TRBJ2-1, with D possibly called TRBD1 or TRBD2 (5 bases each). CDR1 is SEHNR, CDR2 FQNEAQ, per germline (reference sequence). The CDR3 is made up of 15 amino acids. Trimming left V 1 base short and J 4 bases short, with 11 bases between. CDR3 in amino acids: CASSLGGALYNEQFF. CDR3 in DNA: TGTGCCAGCAGCTTAGGAGGGGCCCTTTACAATGAGCAGTTCTTC.

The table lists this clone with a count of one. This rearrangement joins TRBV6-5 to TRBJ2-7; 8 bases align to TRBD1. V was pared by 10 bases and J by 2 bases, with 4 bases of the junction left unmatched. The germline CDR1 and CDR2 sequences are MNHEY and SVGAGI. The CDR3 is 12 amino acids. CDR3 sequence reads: CATGTGAYEQYF. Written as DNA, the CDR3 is TGTGCCACCGGGACAGGCGCCTACGAGCAGTACTTC.

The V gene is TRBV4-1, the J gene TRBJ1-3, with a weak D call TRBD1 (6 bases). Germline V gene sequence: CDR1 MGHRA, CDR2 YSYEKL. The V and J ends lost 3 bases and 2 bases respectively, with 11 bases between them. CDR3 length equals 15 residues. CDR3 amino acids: CASSQSTGTGNTIYF. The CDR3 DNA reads TGCGCCAGCAGCCAGTCAACAGGGACTGGAAACACCATATATTTT.

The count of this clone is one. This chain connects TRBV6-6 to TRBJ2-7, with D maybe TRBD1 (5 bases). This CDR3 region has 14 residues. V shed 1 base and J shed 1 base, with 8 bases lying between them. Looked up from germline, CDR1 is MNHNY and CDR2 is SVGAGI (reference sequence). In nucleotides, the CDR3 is TGTGCCAGCAGTTACTTGACAGATTCCTACGAGCAGTACTTC. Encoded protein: CASSYLTDSYEQYF.

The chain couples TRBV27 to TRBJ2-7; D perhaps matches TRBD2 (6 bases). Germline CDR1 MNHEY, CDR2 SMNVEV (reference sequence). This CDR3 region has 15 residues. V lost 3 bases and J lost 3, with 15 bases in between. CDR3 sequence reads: CASSFLGTGGYEQYF. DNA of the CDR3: TGTGCCAGCAGTTTCCTCGGGACTGGAGGCTACGAGCAGTACTTC.